The 4 T cell receptor beta chains below were found in one sample sequenced in a study of chemoradiotherapy in HPV16-positive cancers (dated by TCRdb to between 2021 and 2022). Library prep was done by the immunoSEQ multiplex PCR assay. TCRdb stores this immuneACCESS table with in-frame sequences only. Part of the clones is absent; in the studies checked, under half of the shortfall reflects unresolved V genes, and no reason is known for the rest. The sample table records fewer than 40,000 clones; roughly 88% of these occur just once. The top ten clones comprise 4.8% of the sample. Sequencing was performed on blood, taken from a patient who underwent chemoradiotherapy. These receptor sequences come from a human donor with HPV-associated anogenital cancer.

The J gene is TRBJ2-3, the V gene TRBV2; 9 bases align to TRBD2. Germline-derived CDR1 and CDR2 are SNHLY and FYNNEI. Trimming cost V 1 base and J 4 bases; bases outside gene matches: 6. This CDR3 comprises 16 residues. As DNA, the CDR3 is TGTGCCAGCAGTGAAGGGCTAGCGGGGAGGTCAGATACGCAGTATTTT. The encoded protein is CASSEGLAGRSDTQYF.

The V and J genes are TRBV30 and TRBJ2-7, with D possibly called TRBD1 or TRBD2 (5 bases each). CDR1 GTSNPN and CDR2 SVGIG come from the germline V gene (reference sequence). CDR3 length: 14 amino acids. V was cut by 2 bases and J by 6 bases, with 17 bases left in between. For the CDR3, the DNA is TGTGCCTGGAGTAACCGGGACCTAAGTTCCGAGCAGTACTTC. This sequence encodes CAWSNRDLSSEQYF. Complete variable domain (other parts from reference TRBV30 and TRBJ2-7): SQTIHQWPATLVQPVGSPLSLECTVEGTSNPNLYWYRQAAGRGLQLLFYSVGIGQISSEVPQNLSASRPQDRQFILSSKKLLLSDSGFYLCAWSNRDLSSEQYFGPGTRLTVT.

V usage is TRBV6-5 and J usage is TRBJ1-4, with a possible D match to TRBD1 (6 bases). Germline values: CDR1 MNHEY, CDR2 SVGAGI. Deletions cut 4 bases from V and 8 bases from J, with 11 bases between. The CDR3 loop spans 13 amino acids. DNA for the CDR3: TGTGCCAGCAGTTCTGAGGACAGAGAAAAACTGTTTTTT. This sequence encodes CASSSEDREKLFF.

This chain links TRBV6-5 with TRBJ1-1, with unresolved D. The V gene lost 5 bases and the J gene lost 5 bases, with 15 bases spanning the gap. The CDR3 is made up of 14 amino acids. The germline V gene has CDR1 MNHEY and CDR2 SVGAGI. For the CDR3, the DNA is TGTGCCAGCAGTCCAGTTAGATTCGGGACTGAAGCTTTCTTT. Encoded protein: CASSPVRFGTEAFF.